This TCR beta chain was found in a study of vaccination effects on CD4 cells after COVID-19. Study-wide context: Two-dose BNT162b2 or mRNA-1273 vaccination was given to participants. Study-wide findings and caveats: Healthy vaccine recipients' vaccine-induced clones were almost all SARS-CoV-2 mono-reactive.

Expansion with viral peptide pools was applied to antigen-specific CD4+ T cells by the ViraFEST assay prior to sequencing. Culture proceeded for nine to ten days, and CD4+ T cells were then isolated. Vaccine recipients, nucleocapsid antibody negative, had no prior SARS-CoV-2 infection. IL-2 medium supplanted half the medium on days 3 and 7. Method: immunoSEQ multiplex PCR; TCRdb's copy keeps in-frame clones and lacks some. Among about 73,000 clones listed, 65% to 80% were seen once. Concerning this clone itself: The antigen remains unidentified.

Germline CDR1 is KGHSH and CDR2 is LQKENI. This CDR3 contains 13 residues. Unmatched junction bases numbered 4, after V lost 6 bases and J lost 3 bases. This sequence originates from a human donor who received a COVID-19 vaccine. This chain links TRBV18 with TRBJ1-1; 7 positions agree with TRBD1. The material sequenced was CD4+ T cells from PBMCs cultured with HCoV-NL63 spike peptides, taken before COVID-19 vaccination. CDR3 in amino acids: CASSQGGDTEAFF. The CDR3 bases are TGTGCCAGCTCCCAGGGGGGGGACACTGAAGCTTTCTTT.